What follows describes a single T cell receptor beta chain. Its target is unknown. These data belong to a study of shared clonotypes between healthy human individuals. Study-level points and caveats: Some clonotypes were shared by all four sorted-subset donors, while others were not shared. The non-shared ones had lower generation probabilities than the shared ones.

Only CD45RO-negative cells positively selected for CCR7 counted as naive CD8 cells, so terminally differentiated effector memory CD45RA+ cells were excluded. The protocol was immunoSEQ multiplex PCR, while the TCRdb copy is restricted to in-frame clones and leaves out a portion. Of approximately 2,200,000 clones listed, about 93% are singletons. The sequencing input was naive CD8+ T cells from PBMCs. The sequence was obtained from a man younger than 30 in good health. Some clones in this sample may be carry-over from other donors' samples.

CDR3 sequence reads: CASSFAYLGGTEAFF. The CDR3 bases are TGTGCCAGCAGTTTCGCCTATCTGGGCGGCACTGAAGCTTTCTTT. V is TRBV27 and J is TRBJ1-1, with D unclear. Trimming took off 3 bases at V and 4 bases at J, with 15 bases between the two ends. Germline V gene lookup returns CDR1 MNHEY and CDR2 SMNVEV (reference sequence). The CDR3 runs 15 residues.